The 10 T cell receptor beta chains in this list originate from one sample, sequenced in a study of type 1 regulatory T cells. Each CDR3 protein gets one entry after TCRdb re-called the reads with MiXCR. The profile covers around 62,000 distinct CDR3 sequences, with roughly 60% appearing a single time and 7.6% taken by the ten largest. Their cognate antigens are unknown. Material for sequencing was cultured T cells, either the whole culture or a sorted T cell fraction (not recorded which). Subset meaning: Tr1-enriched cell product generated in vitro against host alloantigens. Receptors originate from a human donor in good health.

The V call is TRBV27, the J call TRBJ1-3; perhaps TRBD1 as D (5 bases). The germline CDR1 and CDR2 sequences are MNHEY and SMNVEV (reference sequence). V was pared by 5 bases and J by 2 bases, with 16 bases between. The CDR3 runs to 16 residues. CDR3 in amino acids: CASSPRQTKPGNTIYF. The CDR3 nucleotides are TGTGCCAGCAGTCCAAGACAGACCAAGCCTGGAAACACCATATATTTT.

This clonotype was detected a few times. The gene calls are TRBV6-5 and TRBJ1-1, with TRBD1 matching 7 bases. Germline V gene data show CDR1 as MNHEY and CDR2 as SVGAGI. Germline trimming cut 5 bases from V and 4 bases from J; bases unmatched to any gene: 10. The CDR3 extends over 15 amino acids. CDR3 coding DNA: TGTGCCAGCAGTGATCCGGGACAGAAGGCCACTGAAGCTTTCTTT. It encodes CASSDPGQKATEAFF.

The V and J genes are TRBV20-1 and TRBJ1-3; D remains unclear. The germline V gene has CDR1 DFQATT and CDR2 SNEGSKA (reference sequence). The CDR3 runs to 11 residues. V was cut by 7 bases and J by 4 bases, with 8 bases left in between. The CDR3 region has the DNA TGCAGTGTTGCTTGGGGAAACACCATATATTTT. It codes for CSVAWGNTIYF.

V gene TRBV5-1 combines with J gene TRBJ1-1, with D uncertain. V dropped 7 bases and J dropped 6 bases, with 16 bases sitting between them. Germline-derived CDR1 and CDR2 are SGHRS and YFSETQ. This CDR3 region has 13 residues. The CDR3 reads CASSPPSDSEAFF. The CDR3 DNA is TGCGCCAGCTCTCCCCCCTCCGACTCTGAAGCTTTCTTT.

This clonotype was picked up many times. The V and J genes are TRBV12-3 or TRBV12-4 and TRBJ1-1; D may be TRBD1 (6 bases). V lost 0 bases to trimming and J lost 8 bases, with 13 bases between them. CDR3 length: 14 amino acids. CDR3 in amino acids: CASSLADSSVEAFF. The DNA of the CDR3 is TGTGCCAGCAGTTTAGCGGACAGTAGTGTGGAAGCTTTCTTT.

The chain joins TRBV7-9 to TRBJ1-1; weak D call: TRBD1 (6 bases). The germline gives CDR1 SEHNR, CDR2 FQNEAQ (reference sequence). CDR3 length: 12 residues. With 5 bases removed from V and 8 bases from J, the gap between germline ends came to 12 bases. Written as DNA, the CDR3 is TGTGCCAGCAGCGCAGACAGGACCGAAGCTTTCTTT. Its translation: CASSADRTEAFF. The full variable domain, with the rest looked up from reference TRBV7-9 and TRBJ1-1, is DTGVSQNPRHKITKRGQNVTFRCDPISEHNRLYWYRQTLGQGPEFLTYFQNEAQLEKSRLLSDRFSAERPKGSFSTLEIQRTEQGDSAMYLCASSADRTEAFFGQGTRLTVV.

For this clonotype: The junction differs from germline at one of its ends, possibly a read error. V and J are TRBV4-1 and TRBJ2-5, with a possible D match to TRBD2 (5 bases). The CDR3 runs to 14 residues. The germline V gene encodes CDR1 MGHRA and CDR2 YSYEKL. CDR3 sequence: CASSQSGMRETKYF. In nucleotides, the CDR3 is TGCGCCAGCAGCCAATCGGGGATGCGAGAGACCAAGTACTTC.

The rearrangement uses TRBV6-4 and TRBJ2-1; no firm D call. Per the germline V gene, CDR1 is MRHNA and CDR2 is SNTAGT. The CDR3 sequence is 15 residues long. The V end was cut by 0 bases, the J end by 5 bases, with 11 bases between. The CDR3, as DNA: TGTGCCAGCAGTGACTCTGGCAGCCCGAACAATGAGCAGTTCTTC. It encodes CASSDSGSPNNEQFF.

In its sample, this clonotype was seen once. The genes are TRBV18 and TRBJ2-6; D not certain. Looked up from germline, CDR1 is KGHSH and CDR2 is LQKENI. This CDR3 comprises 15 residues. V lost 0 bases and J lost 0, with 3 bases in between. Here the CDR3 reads CASSPPNSGANVLTF. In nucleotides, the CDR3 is TGTGCCAGCTCACCACCGAACTCTGGGGCCAACGTCCTGACTTTC.

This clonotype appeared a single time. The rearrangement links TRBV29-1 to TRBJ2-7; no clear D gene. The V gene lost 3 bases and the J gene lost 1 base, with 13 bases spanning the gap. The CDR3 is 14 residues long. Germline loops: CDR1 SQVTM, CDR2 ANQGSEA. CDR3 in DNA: TGCAGCGTTGATCCCCAGGCACTATCCTACGAGCAGTACTTC. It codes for CSVDPQALSYEQYF.